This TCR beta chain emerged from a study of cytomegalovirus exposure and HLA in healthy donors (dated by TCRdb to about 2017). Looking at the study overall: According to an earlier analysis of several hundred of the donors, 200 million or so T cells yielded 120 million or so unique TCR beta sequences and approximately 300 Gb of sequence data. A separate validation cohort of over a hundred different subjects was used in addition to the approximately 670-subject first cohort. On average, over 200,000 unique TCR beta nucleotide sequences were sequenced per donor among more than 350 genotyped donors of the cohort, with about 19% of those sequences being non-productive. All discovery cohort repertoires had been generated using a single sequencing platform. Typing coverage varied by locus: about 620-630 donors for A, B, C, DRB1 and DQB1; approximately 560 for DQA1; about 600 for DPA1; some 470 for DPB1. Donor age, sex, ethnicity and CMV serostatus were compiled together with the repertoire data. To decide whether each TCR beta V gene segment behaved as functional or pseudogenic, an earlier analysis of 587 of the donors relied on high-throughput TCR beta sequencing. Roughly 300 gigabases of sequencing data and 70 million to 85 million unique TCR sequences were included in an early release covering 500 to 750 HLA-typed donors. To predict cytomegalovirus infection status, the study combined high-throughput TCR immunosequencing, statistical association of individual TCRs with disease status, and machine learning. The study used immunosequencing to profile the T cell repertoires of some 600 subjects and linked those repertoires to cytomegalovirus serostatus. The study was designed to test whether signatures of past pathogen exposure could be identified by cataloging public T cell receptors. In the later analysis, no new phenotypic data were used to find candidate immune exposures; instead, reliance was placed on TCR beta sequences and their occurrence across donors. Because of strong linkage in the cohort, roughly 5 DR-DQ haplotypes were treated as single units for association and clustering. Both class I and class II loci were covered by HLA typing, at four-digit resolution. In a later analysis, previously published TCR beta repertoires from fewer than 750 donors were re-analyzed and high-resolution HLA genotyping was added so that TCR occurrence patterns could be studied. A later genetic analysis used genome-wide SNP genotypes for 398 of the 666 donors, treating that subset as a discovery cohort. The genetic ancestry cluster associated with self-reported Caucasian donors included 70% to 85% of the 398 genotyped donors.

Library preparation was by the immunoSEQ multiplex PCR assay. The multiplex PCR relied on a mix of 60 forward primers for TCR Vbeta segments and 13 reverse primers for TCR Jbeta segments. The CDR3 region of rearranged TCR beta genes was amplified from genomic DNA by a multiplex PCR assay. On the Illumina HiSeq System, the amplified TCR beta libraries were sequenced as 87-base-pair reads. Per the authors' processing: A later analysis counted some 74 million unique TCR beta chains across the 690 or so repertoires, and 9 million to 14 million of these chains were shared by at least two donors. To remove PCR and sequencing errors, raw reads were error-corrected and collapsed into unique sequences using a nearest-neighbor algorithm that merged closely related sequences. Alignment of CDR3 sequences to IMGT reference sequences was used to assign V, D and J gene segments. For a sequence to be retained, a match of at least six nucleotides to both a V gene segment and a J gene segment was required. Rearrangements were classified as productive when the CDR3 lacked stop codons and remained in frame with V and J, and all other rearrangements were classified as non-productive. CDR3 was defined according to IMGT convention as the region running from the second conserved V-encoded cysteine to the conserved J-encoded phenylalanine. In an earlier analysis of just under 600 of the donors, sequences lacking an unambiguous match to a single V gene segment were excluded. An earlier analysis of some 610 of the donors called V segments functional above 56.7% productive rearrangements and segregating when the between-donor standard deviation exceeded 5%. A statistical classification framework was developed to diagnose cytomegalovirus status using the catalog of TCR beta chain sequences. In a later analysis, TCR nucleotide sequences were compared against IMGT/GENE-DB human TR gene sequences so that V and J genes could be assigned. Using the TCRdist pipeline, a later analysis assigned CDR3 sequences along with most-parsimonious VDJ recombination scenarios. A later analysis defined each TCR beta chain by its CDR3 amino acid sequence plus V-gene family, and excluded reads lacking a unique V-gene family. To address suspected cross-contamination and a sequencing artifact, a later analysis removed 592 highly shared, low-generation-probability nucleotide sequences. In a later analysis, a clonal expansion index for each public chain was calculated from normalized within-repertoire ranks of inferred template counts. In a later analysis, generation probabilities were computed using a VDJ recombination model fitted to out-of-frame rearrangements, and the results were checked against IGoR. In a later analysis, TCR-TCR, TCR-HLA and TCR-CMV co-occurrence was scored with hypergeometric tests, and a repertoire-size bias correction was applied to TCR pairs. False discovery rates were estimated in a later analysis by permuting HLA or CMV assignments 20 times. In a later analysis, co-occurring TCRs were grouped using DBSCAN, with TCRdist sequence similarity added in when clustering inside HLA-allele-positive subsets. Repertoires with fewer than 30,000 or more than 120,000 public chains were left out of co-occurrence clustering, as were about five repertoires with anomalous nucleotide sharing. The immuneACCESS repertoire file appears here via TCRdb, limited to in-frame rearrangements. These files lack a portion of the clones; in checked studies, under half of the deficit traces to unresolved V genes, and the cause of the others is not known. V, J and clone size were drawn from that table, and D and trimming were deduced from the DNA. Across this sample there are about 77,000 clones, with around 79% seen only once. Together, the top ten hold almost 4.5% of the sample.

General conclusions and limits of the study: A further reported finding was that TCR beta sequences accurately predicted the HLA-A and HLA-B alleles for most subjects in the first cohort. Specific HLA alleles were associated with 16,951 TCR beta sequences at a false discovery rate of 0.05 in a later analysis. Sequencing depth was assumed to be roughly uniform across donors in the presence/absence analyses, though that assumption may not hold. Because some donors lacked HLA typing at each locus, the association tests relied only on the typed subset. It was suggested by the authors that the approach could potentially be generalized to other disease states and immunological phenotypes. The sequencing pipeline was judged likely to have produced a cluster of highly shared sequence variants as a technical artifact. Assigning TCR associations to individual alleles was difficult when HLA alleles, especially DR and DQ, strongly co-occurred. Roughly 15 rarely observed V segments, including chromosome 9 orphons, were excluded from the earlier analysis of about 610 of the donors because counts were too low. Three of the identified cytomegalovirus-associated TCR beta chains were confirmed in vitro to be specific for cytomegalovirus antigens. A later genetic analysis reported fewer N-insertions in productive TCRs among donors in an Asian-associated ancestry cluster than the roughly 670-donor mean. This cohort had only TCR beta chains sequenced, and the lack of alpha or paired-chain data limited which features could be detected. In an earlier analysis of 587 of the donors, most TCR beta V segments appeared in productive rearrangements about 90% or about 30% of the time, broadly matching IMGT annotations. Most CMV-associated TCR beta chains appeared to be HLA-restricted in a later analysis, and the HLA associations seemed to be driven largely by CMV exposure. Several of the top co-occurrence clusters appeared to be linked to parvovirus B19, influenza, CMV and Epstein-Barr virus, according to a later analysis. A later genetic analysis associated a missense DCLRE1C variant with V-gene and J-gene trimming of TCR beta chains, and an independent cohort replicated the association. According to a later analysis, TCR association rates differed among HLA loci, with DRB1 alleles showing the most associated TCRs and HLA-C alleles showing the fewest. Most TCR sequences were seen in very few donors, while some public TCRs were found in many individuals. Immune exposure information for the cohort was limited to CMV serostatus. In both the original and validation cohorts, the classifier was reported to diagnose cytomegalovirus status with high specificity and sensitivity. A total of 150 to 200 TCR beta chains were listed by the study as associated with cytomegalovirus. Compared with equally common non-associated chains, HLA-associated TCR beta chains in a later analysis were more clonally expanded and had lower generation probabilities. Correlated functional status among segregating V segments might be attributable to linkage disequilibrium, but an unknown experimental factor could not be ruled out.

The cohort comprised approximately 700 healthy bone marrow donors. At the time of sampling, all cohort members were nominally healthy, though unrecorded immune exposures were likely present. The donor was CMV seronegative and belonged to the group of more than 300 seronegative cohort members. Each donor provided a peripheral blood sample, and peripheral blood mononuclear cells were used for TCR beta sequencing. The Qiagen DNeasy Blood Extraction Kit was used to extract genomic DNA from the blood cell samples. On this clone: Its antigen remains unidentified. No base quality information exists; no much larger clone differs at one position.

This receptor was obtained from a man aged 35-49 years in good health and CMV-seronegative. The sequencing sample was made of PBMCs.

The DNA sequence is as follows: TGTGCCTGGAGTGTAGGGACAGGGGCCATGGAAGAGCAGTACTTC. Translated, it gives CAWSVGTGAMEEQYF. The rearranged segments are TRBV30 and TRBJ2-5; TRBD1 matches 10 bases in the middle. Sequences GTSNPN (CDR1) and SVGIG (CDR2) are obtained from the germline V gene (reference sequence). After removal of 0 bases from V and 11 bases from J, the junction retains 12 bases not matched to a gene. Its CDR3 holds 15 amino acids, cysteine through phenylalanine. Only the CDR3 region is kept as DNA, spanning 45 bases read in frame from base 1.